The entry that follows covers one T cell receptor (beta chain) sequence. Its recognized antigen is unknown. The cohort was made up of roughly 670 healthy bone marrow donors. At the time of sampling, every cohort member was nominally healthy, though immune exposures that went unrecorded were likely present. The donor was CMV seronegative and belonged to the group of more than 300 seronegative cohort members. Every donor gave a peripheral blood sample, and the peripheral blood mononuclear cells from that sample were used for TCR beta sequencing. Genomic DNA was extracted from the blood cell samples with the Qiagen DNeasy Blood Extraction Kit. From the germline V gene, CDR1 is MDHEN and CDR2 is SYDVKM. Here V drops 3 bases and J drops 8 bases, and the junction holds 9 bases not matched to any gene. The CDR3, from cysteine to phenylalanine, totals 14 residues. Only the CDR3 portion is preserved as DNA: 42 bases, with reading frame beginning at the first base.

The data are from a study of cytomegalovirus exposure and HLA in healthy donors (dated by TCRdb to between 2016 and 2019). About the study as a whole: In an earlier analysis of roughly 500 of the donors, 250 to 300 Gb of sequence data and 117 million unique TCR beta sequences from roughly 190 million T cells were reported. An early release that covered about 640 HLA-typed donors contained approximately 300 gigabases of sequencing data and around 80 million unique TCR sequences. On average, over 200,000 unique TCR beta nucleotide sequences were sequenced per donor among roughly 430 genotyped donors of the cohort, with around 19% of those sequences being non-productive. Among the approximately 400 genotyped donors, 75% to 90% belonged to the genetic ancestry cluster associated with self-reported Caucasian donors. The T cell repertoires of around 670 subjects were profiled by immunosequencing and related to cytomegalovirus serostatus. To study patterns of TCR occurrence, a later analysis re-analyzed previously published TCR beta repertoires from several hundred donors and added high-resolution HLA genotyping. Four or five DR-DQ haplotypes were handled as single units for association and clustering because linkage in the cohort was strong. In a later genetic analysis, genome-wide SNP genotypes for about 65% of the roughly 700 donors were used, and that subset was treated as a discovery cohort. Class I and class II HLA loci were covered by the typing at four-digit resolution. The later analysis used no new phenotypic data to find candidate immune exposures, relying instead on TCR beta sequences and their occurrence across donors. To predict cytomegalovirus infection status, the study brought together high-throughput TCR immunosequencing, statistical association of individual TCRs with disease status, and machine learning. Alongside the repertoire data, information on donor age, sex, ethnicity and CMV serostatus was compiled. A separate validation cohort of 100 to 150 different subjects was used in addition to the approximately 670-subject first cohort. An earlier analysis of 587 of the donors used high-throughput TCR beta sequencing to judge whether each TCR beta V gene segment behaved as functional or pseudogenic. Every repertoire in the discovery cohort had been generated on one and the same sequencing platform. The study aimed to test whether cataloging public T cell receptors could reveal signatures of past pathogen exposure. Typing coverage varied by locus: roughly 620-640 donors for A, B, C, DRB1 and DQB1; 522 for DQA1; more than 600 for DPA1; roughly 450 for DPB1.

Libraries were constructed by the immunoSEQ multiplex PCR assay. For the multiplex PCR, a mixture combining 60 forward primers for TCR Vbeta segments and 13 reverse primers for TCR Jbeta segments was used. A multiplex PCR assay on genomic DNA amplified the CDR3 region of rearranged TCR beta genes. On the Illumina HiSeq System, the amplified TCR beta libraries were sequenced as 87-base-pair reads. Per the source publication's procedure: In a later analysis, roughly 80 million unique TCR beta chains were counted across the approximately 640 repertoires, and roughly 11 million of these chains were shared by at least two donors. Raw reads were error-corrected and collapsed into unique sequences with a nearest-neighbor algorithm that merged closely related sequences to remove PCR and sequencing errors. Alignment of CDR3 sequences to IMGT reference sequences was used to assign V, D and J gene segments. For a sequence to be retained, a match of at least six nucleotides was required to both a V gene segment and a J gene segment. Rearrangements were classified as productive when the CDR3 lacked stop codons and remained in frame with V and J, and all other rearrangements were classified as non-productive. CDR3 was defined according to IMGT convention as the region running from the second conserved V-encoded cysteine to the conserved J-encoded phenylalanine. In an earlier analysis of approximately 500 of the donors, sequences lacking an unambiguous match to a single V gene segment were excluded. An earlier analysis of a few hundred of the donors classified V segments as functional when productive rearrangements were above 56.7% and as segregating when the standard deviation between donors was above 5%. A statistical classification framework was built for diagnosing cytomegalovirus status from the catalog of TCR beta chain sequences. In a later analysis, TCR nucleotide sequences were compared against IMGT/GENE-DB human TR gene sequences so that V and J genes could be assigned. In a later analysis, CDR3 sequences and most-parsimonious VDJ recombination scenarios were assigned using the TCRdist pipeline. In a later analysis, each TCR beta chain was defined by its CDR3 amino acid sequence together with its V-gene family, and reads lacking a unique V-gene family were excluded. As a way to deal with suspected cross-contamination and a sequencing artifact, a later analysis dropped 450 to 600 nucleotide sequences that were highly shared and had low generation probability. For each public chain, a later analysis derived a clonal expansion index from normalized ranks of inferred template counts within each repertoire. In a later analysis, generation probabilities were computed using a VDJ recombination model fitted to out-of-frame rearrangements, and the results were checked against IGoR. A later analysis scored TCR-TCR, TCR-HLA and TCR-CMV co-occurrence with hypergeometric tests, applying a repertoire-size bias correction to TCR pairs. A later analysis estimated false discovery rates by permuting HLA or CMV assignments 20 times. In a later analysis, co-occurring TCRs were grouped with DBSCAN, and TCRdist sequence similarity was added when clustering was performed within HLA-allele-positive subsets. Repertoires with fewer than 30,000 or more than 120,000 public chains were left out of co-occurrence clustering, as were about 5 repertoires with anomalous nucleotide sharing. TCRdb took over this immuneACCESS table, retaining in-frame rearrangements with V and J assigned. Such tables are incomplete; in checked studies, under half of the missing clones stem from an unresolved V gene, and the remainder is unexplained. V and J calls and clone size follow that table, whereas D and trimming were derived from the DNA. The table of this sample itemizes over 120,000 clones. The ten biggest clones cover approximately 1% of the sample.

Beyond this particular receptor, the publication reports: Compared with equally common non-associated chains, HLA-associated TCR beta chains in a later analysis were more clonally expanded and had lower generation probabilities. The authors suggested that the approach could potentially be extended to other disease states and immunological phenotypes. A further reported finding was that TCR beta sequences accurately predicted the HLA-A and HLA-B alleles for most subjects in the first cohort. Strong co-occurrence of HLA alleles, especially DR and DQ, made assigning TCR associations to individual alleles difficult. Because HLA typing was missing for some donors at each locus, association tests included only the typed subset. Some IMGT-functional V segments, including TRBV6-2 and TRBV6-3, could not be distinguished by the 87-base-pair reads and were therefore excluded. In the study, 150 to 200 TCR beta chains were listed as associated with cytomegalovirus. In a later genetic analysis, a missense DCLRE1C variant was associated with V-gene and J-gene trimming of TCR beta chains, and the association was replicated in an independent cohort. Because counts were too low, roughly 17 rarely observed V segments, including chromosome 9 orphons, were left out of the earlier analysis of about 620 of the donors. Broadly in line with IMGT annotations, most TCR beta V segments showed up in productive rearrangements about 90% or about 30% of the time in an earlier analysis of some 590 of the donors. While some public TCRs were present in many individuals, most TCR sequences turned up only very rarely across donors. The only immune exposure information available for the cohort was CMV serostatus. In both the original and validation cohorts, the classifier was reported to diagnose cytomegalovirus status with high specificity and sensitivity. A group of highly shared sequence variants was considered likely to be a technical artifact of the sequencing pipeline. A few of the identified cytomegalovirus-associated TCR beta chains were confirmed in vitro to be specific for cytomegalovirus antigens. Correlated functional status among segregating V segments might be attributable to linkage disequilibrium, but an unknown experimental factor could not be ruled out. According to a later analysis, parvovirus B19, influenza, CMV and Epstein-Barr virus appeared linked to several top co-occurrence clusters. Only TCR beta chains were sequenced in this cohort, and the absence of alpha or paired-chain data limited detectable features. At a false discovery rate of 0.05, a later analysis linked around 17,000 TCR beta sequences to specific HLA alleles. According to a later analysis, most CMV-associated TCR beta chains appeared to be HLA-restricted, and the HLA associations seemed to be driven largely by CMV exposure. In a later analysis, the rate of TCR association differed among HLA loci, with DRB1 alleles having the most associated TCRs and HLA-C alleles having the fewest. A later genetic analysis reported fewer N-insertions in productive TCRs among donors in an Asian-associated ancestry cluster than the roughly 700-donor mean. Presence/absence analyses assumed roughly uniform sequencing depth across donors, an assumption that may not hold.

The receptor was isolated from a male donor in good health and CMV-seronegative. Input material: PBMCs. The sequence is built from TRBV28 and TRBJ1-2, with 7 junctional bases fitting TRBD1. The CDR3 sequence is CASSFPTGEEGYTF. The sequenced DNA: TGTGCCAGCAGTTTTCCTACAGGGGAGGAAGGCTACACCTTC.